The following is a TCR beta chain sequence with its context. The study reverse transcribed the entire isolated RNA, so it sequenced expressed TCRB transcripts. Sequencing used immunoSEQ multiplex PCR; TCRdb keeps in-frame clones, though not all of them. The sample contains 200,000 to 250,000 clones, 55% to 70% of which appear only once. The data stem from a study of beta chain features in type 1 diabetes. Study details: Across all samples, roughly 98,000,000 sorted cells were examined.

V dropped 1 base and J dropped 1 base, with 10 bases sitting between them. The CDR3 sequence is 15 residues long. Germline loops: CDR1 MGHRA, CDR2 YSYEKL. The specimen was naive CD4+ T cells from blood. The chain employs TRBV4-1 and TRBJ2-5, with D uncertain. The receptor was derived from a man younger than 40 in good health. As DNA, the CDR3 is TGCGCCAGCAGCCAAGGAGGAACAGTCCAAGAGACCCAGTACTTC. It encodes CASSQGGTVQETQYF.